This TCR beta chain derives from a study of siplizumab effects on memory and regulatory T cells. Points from the study as a whole: Alloreactive sequences tracing back to unstimulated CD4+ memory cells fell significantly with siplizumab.

Trimming cost V 1 base and J 4 bases, with 16 bases left between them. The CDR3 is 16 residues long. CDR1 is MGHDK, CDR2 SYGVNS, per germline. About this clone: Its antigen is undetermined.

Measured with immunoSEQ multiplex PCR; TCRdb has only the in-frame clones, and not every one. The sample contains roughly 60,000 clones, 96% of which appear only once. The sequence derives from a human donor in good health. The J gene is TRBJ1-2, the V gene TRBV25-1; a weak D match, TRBD1 (5 bases). The source material was naive CD8+ T cells sorted from blood. The CDR3, as DNA: TGTGCCAGCAGTGAATTGGATGGCAGGGAACCCTATGGCTACACCTTC. Its translation is CASSELDGREPYGYTF.